Listed here are 18 T cell receptor beta chains from one sample, sequenced in a study of blood T cell repertoires in COVID-19. Libraries were prepared by immunoSEQ multiplex PCR; TCRdb keeps only in-frame clonotypes and omits some of them. The sample records about 210,000 clones, under 90% being singletons. The material sequenced was peripheral blood. Receptors were obtained from a woman of 80 years or more with COVID-19, enrolled during active disease.

The rearrangement uses TRBV9 and TRBJ2-7; TRBD1 matches 8 bases. CDR3 length: 15 amino acids. The V gene end was trimmed by 4 bases and the J gene end by 1 base; junction bases not matched to a gene: 7. CDR1 is SGDLS, CDR2 YYNGEE, per germline. CDR3 DNA sequence: TGTGCCAGCAGCCCCAGAGGACAGGGTTCCTACGAGCAGTACTTC. Protein: CASSPRGQGSYEQYF.

The CDR3 coding sequence is TGTGCCAGCAACCAGGCGAACACTGAAGCTTTCTTT. It specifies CASNQANTEAFF. The V call is TRBV28, the J call TRBJ1-1; D is undetermined. CDR3 length: 12 amino acids. The V gene's germline CDR1 is MDHEN and CDR2 SYDVKM. The germline V and J ends were trimmed by 7 bases and 1 base, with 7 bases remaining between them.

The rearrangement links TRBV3-1 (or the pseudogene TRBV3-2) to TRBJ2-3, with TRBD2 matching 9 bases. Germline-derived CDR1 and CDR2 are LGHDT and YNNKEL (reference sequence). The CDR3 is 16 amino acids. J was trimmed by 3 bases and V by 3 bases; bases with no gene match: 7. CDR3 amino acids: CASSQAAGGRTDTQYF. The CDR3 DNA reads as TGTGCCAGCAGCCAGGCGGCGGGGGGGCGGACAGATACGCAGTATTTT.

The table lists this clone with a few counts. The chain is built from TRBV15 and TRBJ1-2, with 9 bases matching TRBD1. From germline, CDR1 is LNHNV and CDR2 YYDKDF (reference sequence). The CDR3 runs 18 residues. V lost 0 bases, J lost 4 bases, and 12 bases stayed unmatched. The CDR3 DNA sequence: TGTGCCACCAGCAGAGATGAGGACAGGGGCCGGGGAGCCTATGGCTACACCTTC. Translated, it gives CATSRDEDRGRGAYGYTF.

This clone has a handful of counts. The chain couples TRBV12-3 or TRBV12-4 to TRBJ1-2; D gene uncertain. Trimming removed 4 bases at V and 6 bases at J, with 9 bases between. This CDR3 comprises 12 residues. CDR3 nucleotide sequence: TGTGCCAGCAGTTGGCTAGGCAATGGCTACACCTTC. This sequence encodes CASSWLGNGYTF.

The chain uses TRBV30 and TRBJ1-2, with TRBD1 identical over 8 bases. V gave up 5 bases and J gave up 2 bases; unmatched junction bases: 4. Germline V gene lookup returns CDR1 GTSNPN and CDR2 SVGIG (reference sequence). This CDR3 spans 13 amino acids. CDR3 nucleotides: TGTGCCTGGGGGACAGGAAACAACTATGGCTACACCTTC. Translated, it gives CAWGTGNNYGYTF.

J is TRBJ1-6 and V is TRBV19; perhaps TRBD1 as D (6 bases). Trimming pared 5 bases from V and 7 bases from J, leaving 15 bases between. The germline V gene encodes CDR1 LNHDA and CDR2 SQIVND (reference sequence). The CDR3 spans 15 residues. DNA of the CDR3: TGTGCCAGTAGTTTGCAGGGGTTAGGGAATTCACCCCTCCACTTT. Amino acids: CASSLQGLGNSPLHF.

The chain carries TRBV3-1 (or the pseudogene TRBV3-2) and TRBJ2-7; weak D call: TRBD2 (5 bases). The CDR3 runs 14 residues. V lost 5 bases and J lost 2, with 13 bases in between. CDR1 is LGHDT, CDR2 YNNKEL, per germline (reference sequence). CDR3: CASSWRTGTYEQYF. The CDR3, as DNA: TGTGCCAGCAGCTGGAGGACTGGGACCTACGAGCAGTACTTC.

The CDR3 sequence is CASSQLTGSGANVLTF. Here the CDR3 DNA reads TGTGCCAGCAGCCAGCTTACAGGGTCTGGGGCCAACGTCCTGACTTTC. The chain has TRBV4-2 and TRBJ2-6; the D gene is possibly TRBD1 (6 bases). Trimming left V 3 bases short and J 1 base short, with 10 bases between. Germline V CDR1 and CDR2: LGHNA, YNFKEQ. The length of the CDR3 is 16 residues.

The rearrangement uses TRBV28 and TRBJ1-1; D may be TRBD1 (6 bases). Germline V gene lookup returns CDR1 MDHEN and CDR2 SYDVKM. The CDR3 has 15 residues. V was clipped by 3 bases and J by 6 bases, with 17 bases between them. For the CDR3, the DNA is TGTGCCAGCAGTTTGCCCAGGGGCCCCACCCCTGAAGCTTTCTTT. The encoded protein is CASSLPRGPTPEAFF.

This chain connects TRBV6-5 to TRBJ2-3; maybe TRBD2 (6 bases). This CDR3 has 11 residues. Trimming removed 8 bases at V and 9 bases at J, with 12 bases between. Germline loops: CDR1 MNHEY, CDR2 SVGAGI. CDR3 DNA: TGTGCCAGCCTCGGGGGAGGCACGCAGTATTTT. It is translated as CASLGGGTQYF.

The genes are TRBV19 and TRBJ1-2; TRBD1 matches at 10 bases. From germline, CDR1 is LNHDA and CDR2 SQIVND (reference sequence). The CDR3 loop spans 13 amino acids. J gave up 6 bases and V 6 bases, and 4 bases lay outside the gene matches. In DNA, the CDR3 is TGTGCCAGTAGCCAGGGACAGGGGAATGGCTACACCTTC. Its protein is CASSQGQGNGYTF. The full variable domain, in which reference TRBV19 and TRBJ1-2 provide the parts outside the CDR3, is DGGITQSPKYLFRKEGQNVTLSCEQNLNHDAMYWYRQDPGQGLRLIYYSQIVNDFQKGDIAEGYSVSREKKESFPLTVTSAQKNPTAFYLCASSQGQGNGYTFGSGTRLTVV.

This chain joins TRBV7-9 and TRBJ2-3; the D is unclear. The ends were cut back, 5 bases at V and 4 bases at J, with 7 bases in the middle. The length of the CDR3 is 12 residues. Germline V gene sequence: CDR1 SEHNR, CDR2 FQNEAQ (reference sequence). The CDR3 DNA is TGTGCCAGCAGCCCACTCGCAGATACGCAGTATTTT. This codes for CASSPLADTQYF.

The chain combines TRBV3-1 (or the pseudogene TRBV3-2) with TRBJ2-5; D possibly corresponds to TRBD1 (6 bases). Trimming removed 4 bases at V and 1 base at J, with 7 bases between. The CDR3 runs to 13 residues. Germline V gene lookup returns CDR1 LGHDT and CDR2 YNNKEL (reference sequence). The CDR3 region has the DNA TGTGCCAGCAGCCTCAGGGGCCAAGAGACCCAGTACTTC. Translating gives CASSLRGQETQYF.

This clone was observed a handful of times. The rearrangement links TRBV7-2 to TRBJ2-5; 9 bases are shared with TRBD1. This CDR3 is 11 amino acids long. V lost 11 bases, J lost 6 bases, and 4 bases stayed unmatched. Germline V CDR1 and CDR2: SGHTA, FQGNSA. CDR3 region: CAAGQGKTQYF. The CDR3 nucleotides are TGTGCCGCCGGACAGGGGAAGACCCAGTACTTC.

This chain's CDR3 is CASSQGTGGVQFF. The CDR3 DNA is TGCGCCAGCAGCCAAGGGACAGGGGGAGTGCAGTTCTTC. The chain carries TRBV4-3 and TRBJ2-1, with 10 nucleotides matching TRBD1. Trimming at V came to 1 base and at J to 12 bases, leaving 3 bases not matched to a gene. The germline gives CDR1 LGHNA, CDR2 YSLEER. CDR3 size: 13 residues.

This chain links TRBV2 with TRBJ2-4; 8 bases align to TRBD1. The CDR3 runs 16 residues. Germline-derived CDR1 and CDR2 are SNHLY and FYNNEI. Unmatched junction bases numbered 9, after V lost 7 bases and J lost 1 base. CDR3 sequence (DNA): TGTGCCAGCATGATGACAGGGGTTGGGGCCAAAAACATTCAGTACTTC. Translation: CASMMTGVGAKNIQYF. Together with reference TRBV2 and TRBJ2-4, the CDR3 gives the full variable domain: EPEVTQTPSHQVTQMGQEVILRCVPISNHLYFYWYRQILGQKVEFLVSFYNNEISEKSEIFDDQFSVERPDGSNFTLKIRSTKLEDSAMYFCASMMTGVGAKNIQYFGAGTRLSVL.

The genes are TRBV6-2 or TRBV6-3 and TRBJ2-7; 15 nucleotides agree with TRBD2. Germline assignment: CDR1 MNHEY and CDR2 SVGEGT. Losses at the gene ends were 6 bases for V and 3 bases for J; bases not matched to a gene: 6. The length of the CDR3 is 16 residues. CDR3: CASSGTSGGSIYEQYV. CDR3 sequence (DNA): TGTGCCAGCAGCGGGACTAGCGGGGGGAGTATCTACGAGCAGTACGTC.